The rows below give T cell receptor beta chains drawn from one sample of a study of cytomegalovirus exposure and HLA in healthy donors. The assay was immunoSEQ multiplex PCR, and TCRdb's table has in-frame clones only and misses some. The repertoire holds roughly 160,000 clones, 65% to 80% seen once, with 1.6% in the top ten. The sequenced material came from PBMCs. The receptors here all came from a woman aged 25-40 years in good health and CMV-seronegative. Both conserved end residues are part of each CDR3. The D gene is left open where the match is weak. Some rows mark clone size as missing; the rest say once, few, many or name a class of expanded clone.

v_gene,abundance,len,j_gene,d_gene,CDR3aa,CDR3nt
TRBV11-3,.,15,TRBJ2-1,.,CASSLDYRGDNEQFF,TGTGCCAGCAGCTTAGATTATCGGGGAGACAATGAGCAGTTCTTC
TRBV5-1,.,13,TRBJ2-5,.,CASSLELEETQYF,TGCGCCAGCAGCTTGGAGCTGGAGGAGACCCAGTACTTC
TRBV30,.,14,TRBJ2-2,TRBD2,CARRLAGGTGELFF,TGTGCCCGACGACTAGCGGGGGGCACCGGGGAGCTGTTTTTT
TRBV14,.,14,TRBJ2-7,.,CASSQQLQGHEQYF,TGTGCCAGCAGCCAACAGCTCCAGGGCCACGAGCAGTACTTC
TRBV4-2,.,17,TRBJ2-1,TRBD2,CASSQDRPGLASNEQFF,TGTGCCAGCAGCCAAGATAGACCGGGACTAGCTAGCAATGAGCAGTTCTTC
TRBV30,.,14,TRBJ1-5,.,CAWSYDRLNQPQHF,TGTGCCTGGAGTTATGACAGGCTCAATCAGCCCCAGCATTTT
TRBV28,.,13,TRBJ1-1,TRBD1,CASRGGANTEAFF,TGTGCCAGTCGAGGGGGCGCGAACACTGAAGCTTTCTTT
TRBV5-1,.,14,TRBJ1-1,TRBD1,CASGRQGGDTEAFF,TGCGCCAGCGGAAGACAGGGGGGAGACACTGAAGCTTTCTTT
TRBV6-6,.,15,TRBJ2-7,TRBD2,CASHGSRLAGGEQYF,TGTGCCAGCCATGGATCCCGACTAGCGGGAGGCGAGCAGTACTTC
TRBV19,.,16,TRBJ1-4,TRBD1,CASRRTGLATNEKLFF,TGTGCCAGTAGGAGGACAGGACTTGCAACTAATGAAAAACTGTTTTTT
TRBV2,.,17,TRBJ1-2,TRBD1,CASSEATMTGGASGYTF,TGTGCCAGCAGTGAAGCGACTATGACAGGGGGAGCGTCTGGCTACACCTTC
TRBV12-2,.,17,TRBJ2-7,.,CASRSPQWDRVSYEQYF,TGTGCAAGTCGCTCCCCTCAATGGGACAGGGTCTCCTACGAGCAGTACTTC
TRBV19,.,15,TRBJ1-5,.,CASSIGGPQRQPQHF,TGTGCCAGTAGTATCGGGGGACCGCAGCGGCAGCCCCAGCATTTT
TRBV28,.,14,TRBJ1-1,TRBD1,CASSLRGANTEAFF,TGTGCCAGCAGCCTCAGGGGGGCCAACACTGAAGCTTTCTTT
TRBV7-8,few,15,TRBJ1-2,TRBD1,CASSRDRGHSYGYPF,TGTGCCAGCAGCCGCGACAGGGGGCATAGCTATGGCTACCCCTTC
TRBV6-1,.,18,TRBJ2-7,TRBD2,CASSVSGTSGGYSYEQYF,TGTGCCAGCAGTGTCTCAGGGACTAGCGGGGGGTACTCCTACGAGCAGTACTTC
TRBV7-9,few,16,TRBJ1-5,TRBD1,CASSRVGRGSNQPQHF,TGTGCCAGCAGCAGGGTGGGCAGGGGGAGCAATCAGCCCCAGCATTTT
TRBV5-1,.,17,TRBJ2-1,TRBD2,CASSGGLAGGPYNEQFF,TGCGCCAGCAGCGGGGGACTAGCGGGAGGGCCCTACAATGAGCAGTTCTTC
TRBV7-8,.,15,TRBJ2-3,TRBD1,CASSLDRGQGDTQYF,TGTGCCAGCAGCCTTGACAGGGGGCAGGGGGATACGCAGTATTTT
TRBV9,.,14,TRBJ1-1,.,CASSAVSVNTEAFF,TGTGCCAGCAGCGCCGTCTCAGTGAACACTGAAGCTTTCTTT
TRBV9,.,14,TRBJ2-3,.,CASSEGLITDTQYF,TGTGCCAGCAGCGAGGGACTGATCACAGATACGCAGTATTTT
TRBV4-1,.,17,TRBJ2-1,.,CASSQDYAAGLNIEQFF,TGCGCCAGCAGCCAAGATTACGCAGCGGGCCTAAACATTGAGCAGTTCTTC
TRBV7-8,.,15,TRBJ2-7,.,CASSFLQGPSYEQYF,TGTGCCAGCAGCTTCCTTCAGGGGCCTTCCTACGAGCAGTACTTC
TRBV30,.,16,TRBJ1-2,TRBD1,CAWSVDRDRGRGGYTF,TGTGCCTGGAGTGTAGACCGGGACAGGGGGCGCGGGGGCTACACCTTC
TRBV11-2,.,15,TRBJ2-3,.,CASSPQWTATDTQYF,TGTGCCAGCAGCCCCCAGTGGACAGCCACAGATACGCAGTATTTT
TRBV27,.,14,TRBJ2-7,.,CASKESPNHYEQYF,TGTGCCAGCAAGGAGAGTCCGAATCACTACGAGCAGTACTTC
TRBV18,.,14,TRBJ2-3,.,CASSPGDFGDTQYF,TGTGCCAGCTCGCCGGGGGACTTTGGGGATACGCAGTATTTT
TRBV5-1,.,14,TRBJ1-3,.,CASSLDTSGNTIYF,TGCGCCAGCAGCTTGGACACCTCTGGAAACACCATATATTTT
TRBV5-4,.,16,TRBJ2-5,TRBD1,CASSSRKQGVAETQYF,TGTGCCAGCAGCTCCCGAAAACAGGGGGTGGCAGAGACCCAGTACTTC
TRBV18,.,14,TRBJ2-1,TRBD1,CASSPTTQGSEQFF,TGTGCCAGCTCACCGACGACACAGGGGTCCGAGCAGTTCTTC